This TCR beta chain was identified during a study of T cell clonality in common variable immunodeficiency. Findings of the study overall: Fewer deletions and N-nucleotide insertions were reportedly seen in common variable immunodeficiency TCR beta sequences.

This clone has more than one count but fewer than ten. The target antigen is unknown. From the germline J gene comes the end of the CDR3, since the read stops 3 residues before it. Trimming took 0 bases from V and 9 from J, leaving 12 bases between them. CDR1 is KGHSH and CDR2 is LQKENI in the germline V gene. The CDR3 runs 15 residues. Clones were read by immunoSEQ multiplex PCR, and TCRdb kept only the in-frame ones, dropping some. This sample comprises about 32,000 clones, none seen once only. Sequences were obtained from peripheral blood mononuclear cells. This sequence originates from a human donor with common variable immunodeficiency. The V call is TRBV18, the J call TRBJ1-6; the D gene is possibly TRBD1 (5 bases). The covered CDR3 bases are TGTGCCAGCTCACCACCCCCGGGGGAGAGTTCACCC. Its protein product is CASSPPPGESSP. In full, the CDR3 reads CASSPPPGESSPLHF.